The 14 T cell receptor beta chains presented below share a single source sample, sequenced in a study of blood T cell repertoires in COVID-19. Data came from immunoSEQ multiplex PCR; TCRdb stores just in-frame clones and leaves some out. The sample yields roughly 100,000 clones, about 91% seen once. The sequencing sample was made of peripheral blood. The receptors were gathered from a human donor in a cohort sampled during active COVID-19.

The J gene is TRBJ2-7, the V gene TRBV6-5, with 11 bases that match TRBD2. Germline CDR1 is MNHEY and CDR2 is SVGAGI. The CDR3 sequence is 15 residues long. This chain's CDR3 is CASKDLTSGAFGLEV. CDR3 DNA: TGTGCCAGCAAGGACCTGACTAGCGGGGCGTTTGGGCTAGAGGTC.

This rearrangement joins TRBV11-3 to TRBJ2-3; 8 bases are shared with TRBD1. The CDR3 runs 16 residues. V lost 5 bases to trimming and J lost 1 base; unmatched junction nucleotides: 8. Germline V gene data show CDR1 as SGHNT and CDR2 as YENEEA. Here the CDR3 reads CASSPRTGPGTDTQYF. DNA for the CDR3: TGTGCCAGCAGCCCCCGGACAGGGCCGGGCACAGATACGCAGTATTTT.

The CDR3 loop is CAGGALDYGYTF. For the CDR3, the DNA is TGTGCCGGCGGGGCGCTGGACTATGGCTACACCTTC. The chain links TRBV18 to TRBJ1-2, with D possibly TRBD1 on 5 matching bases. CDR1 KGHSH and CDR2 LQKENI come from the germline V gene. V lost 11 bases, J lost 3 bases, and 13 bases lay in between. This CDR3 has 12 amino acids.

V is TRBV2 and J is TRBJ2-2, with unresolved D. V shed 2 bases and J shed 8 bases, with 9 bases lying between them. This CDR3 spans 13 amino acids. Per germline, CDR1 SNHLY and CDR2 FYNNEI. The chain's CDR3 is CASSERAYGELFF. The DNA of the CDR3 is TGTGCCAGCAGTGAACGAGCGTATGGGGAGCTGTTTTTT.

The rearrangement joins TRBV6-5 to TRBJ1-5; D is undetermined. Trimming took 2 bases from V and 5 from J, leaving 10 bases between them. The germline V gene encodes CDR1 MNHEY and CDR2 SVGAGI. The CDR3 sequence is 14 residues long. In DNA form, the CDR3 reads TGTGCCAGCAGTTACGACATATCTTATCAGCCCCAGCATTTT. It codes for CASSYDISYQPQHF.

This chain uses TRBV5-4 with TRBJ1-2; 7 bases are a match to TRBD1. Germline V gene lookup returns CDR1 SGHNT and CDR2 YYREEE (reference sequence). Trimming cost V 0 bases and J 4 bases; bases outside gene matches: 6. The CDR3 consists of 15 residues. The CDR3 sequence: CASSLEAGGPYGYTF. The CDR3 DNA reads as TGTGCCAGCAGCTTGGAGGCAGGGGGGCCCTATGGCTACACCTTC.

V usage is TRBV27 and J usage is TRBJ1-4, with D perhaps TRBD1 (6 bases). Per germline, CDR1 MNHEY and CDR2 SMNVEV (reference sequence). The CDR3 contains 15 residues. Trimming shortened V by 6 bases and J by 3 bases, and 14 bases separated the two germline ends. As DNA, the CDR3 is TGTGCCAGCAGGTCTGGGGGGGCGTCTAATGAAAAACTGTTTTTT. This sequence encodes CASRSGGASNEKLFF.

Here the CDR3 reads CASSYSRARGTEAFF. CDR3 nucleotide sequence: TGTGCCAGCAGTTACTCGAGAGCGCGGGGCACTGAAGCTTTCTTT. The chain recombines TRBV6-5 with TRBJ1-1; no firm D call. The CDR3 is 15 residues long. The V gene's germline CDR1 is MNHEY and CDR2 SVGAGI. V was pared by 0 bases and J by 4 bases, with 12 bases between.

The V gene is TRBV10-1, the J gene TRBJ2-1; 9 bases match TRBD2. From germline, CDR1 is WNHNN and CDR2 SYGVQD (reference sequence). V shed 3 bases and J 7 bases; nucleotides not matched to a gene: 7. The CDR3 covers 15 residues. CDR3 loop: CASSDYSGGPNEQFF. The CDR3 region has the DNA TGCGCCAGCAGTGATTATAGCGGGGGCCCAAATGAGCAGTTCTTC.

The gene calls are TRBV11-2 and TRBJ1-6, with 9 bases identical to TRBD1. V dropped 1 base and J dropped 9; count of bases not matched to a gene: 7. Germline V gene lookup returns CDR1 SGHAT and CDR2 FQNNGV. This CDR3 is 16 amino acids long. DNA for the CDR3: TGTGCCAGCAGCTTAGTAGTCAGGACAGGGGCTTCACCCCTCCACTTT. This encodes CASSLVVRTGASPLHF.

This rearrangement joins TRBV10-3 to TRBJ1-1, with 9 nucleotides matching TRBD1. CDR3 size: 15 residues. Trimming took 4 bases from V and 2 from J; bases not matched to a gene: 5. Germline lookup yields CDR1 ENHRY and CDR2 SYGVKD. CDR3 amino acids: CAISGRTGVNTEAFF. The CDR3 region has the DNA TGTGCCATCAGTGGAAGGACAGGGGTTAACACTGAAGCTTTCTTT.

In this sample, this clone turned up a few times. The chain has TRBV9 and TRBJ1-2; D is unresolved. The length of the CDR3 is 14 residues. CDR1 is SGDLS, CDR2 YYNGEE, per germline. The V gene lost 0 bases and the J gene lost 1 base, with 7 bases spanning the gap. The CDR3 DNA sequence: TGTGCCAGCAGCGTAGGCGGGGATAACTATGGCTACACCTTC. Encoded protein: CASSVGGDNYGYTF.

The chain recombines TRBV27 with TRBJ1-1; 7 bases line up with TRBD1. The V gene's germline CDR1 is MNHEY and CDR2 SMNVEV (reference sequence). The CDR3 is 14 residues long. With V trimmed by 3 bases and J by 5 bases, 6 bases remained unmatched. CDR3 DNA sequence: TGTGCCAGCAGTTTCCAGGGGGGAAGAACTGAAGCTTTCTTT. It specifies CASSFQGGRTEAFF.

Concerning this clone itself: Other DNA sequences of this sample code for an identical CDR3. The chain couples TRBV24-1 to TRBJ2-1; TRBD1 aligns across 9 bases. The CDR3 is made up of 16 amino acids. Germline CDR1 is KGHDR and CDR2 is SFDVKD. J gave up 2 bases and V 0 bases, and 1 base lay outside the gene matches. The chain's CDR3 is CATSDLGTGTYNEQFF. CDR3 bases: TGTGCCACCAGTGATTTGGGGACAGGGACCTACAATGAGCAGTTCTTC.